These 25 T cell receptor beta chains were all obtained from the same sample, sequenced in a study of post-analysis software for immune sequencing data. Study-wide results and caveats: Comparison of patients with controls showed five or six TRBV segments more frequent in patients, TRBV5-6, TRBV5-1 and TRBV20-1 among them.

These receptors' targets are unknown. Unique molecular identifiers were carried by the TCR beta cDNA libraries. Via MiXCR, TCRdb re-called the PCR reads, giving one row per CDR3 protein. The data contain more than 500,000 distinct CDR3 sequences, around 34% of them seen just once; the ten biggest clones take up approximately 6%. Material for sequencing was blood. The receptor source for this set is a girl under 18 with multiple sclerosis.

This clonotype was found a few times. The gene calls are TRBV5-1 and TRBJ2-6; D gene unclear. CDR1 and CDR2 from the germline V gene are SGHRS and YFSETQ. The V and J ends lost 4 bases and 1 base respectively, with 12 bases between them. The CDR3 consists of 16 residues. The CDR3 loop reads CASSPTLSSGANVLTF. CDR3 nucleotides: TGCGCCAGCAGCCCCACCCTAAGTTCTGGGGCCAACGTCCTGACTTTC.

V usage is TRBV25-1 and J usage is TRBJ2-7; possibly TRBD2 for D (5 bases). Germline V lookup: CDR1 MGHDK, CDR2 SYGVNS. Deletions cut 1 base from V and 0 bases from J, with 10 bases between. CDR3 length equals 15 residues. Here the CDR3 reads CASSEWRGNSYEQYF. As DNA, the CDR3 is TGTGCCAGCAGTGAATGGAGAGGGAACTCCTACGAGCAGTACTTC.

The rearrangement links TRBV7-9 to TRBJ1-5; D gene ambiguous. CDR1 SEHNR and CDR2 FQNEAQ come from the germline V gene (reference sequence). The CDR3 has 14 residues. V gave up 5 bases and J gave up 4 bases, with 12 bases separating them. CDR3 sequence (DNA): TGTGCCAGCAGCCCCGTCGGGATGAATCAGCCCCAGCATTTT. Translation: CASSPVGMNQPQHF.

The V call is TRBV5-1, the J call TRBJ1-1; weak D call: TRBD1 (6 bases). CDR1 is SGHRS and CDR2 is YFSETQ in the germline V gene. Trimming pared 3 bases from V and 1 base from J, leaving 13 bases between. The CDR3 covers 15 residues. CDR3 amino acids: CASSSTGQSNTEAFF. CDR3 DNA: TGCGCCAGCAGCTCTACGGGACAATCGAACACTGAAGCTTTCTTT.

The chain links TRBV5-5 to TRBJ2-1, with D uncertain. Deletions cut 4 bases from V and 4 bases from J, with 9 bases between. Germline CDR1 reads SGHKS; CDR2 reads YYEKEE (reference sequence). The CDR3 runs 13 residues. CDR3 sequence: CASSVELYNEQFF. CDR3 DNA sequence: TGTGCCAGCAGCGTGGAACTGTACAATGAGCAGTTCTTC.

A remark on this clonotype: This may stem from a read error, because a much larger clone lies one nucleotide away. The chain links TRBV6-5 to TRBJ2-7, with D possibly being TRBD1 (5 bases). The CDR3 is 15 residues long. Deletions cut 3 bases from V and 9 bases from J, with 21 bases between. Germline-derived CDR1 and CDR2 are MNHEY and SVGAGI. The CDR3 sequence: CASSYYGTTEGRQYF. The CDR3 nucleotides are TGTGCCAGCAGTTATTATGGTACGACAGAAGGCAGGCAGTACTTC.

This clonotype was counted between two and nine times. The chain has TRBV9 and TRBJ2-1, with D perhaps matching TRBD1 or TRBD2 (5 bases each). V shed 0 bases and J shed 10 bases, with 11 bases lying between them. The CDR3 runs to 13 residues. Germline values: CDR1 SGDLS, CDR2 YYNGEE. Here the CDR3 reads CASSVATGLEQFF. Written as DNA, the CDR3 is TGTGCCAGCAGCGTAGCTACGGGGCTCGAGCAGTTCTTC.

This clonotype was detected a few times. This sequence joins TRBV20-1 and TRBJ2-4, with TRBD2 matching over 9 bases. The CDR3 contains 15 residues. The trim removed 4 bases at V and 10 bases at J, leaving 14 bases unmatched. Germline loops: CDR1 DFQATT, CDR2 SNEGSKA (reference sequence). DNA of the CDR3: TGCAGTGCTACCCCGGCTAGCGGGGCATTGGTGATTCAGTACTTC. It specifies CSATPASGALVIQYF.

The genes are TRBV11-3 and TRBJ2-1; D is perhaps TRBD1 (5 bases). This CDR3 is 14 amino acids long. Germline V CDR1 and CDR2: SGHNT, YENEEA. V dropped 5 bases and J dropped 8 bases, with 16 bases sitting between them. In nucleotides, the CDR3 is TGTGCCAGCAGCATGGACACCTCAGGCCATGAGCAGTTCTTC. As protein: CASSMDTSGHEQFF. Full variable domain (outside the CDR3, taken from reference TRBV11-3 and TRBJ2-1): EAGVVQSPRYKIIEKKQPVAFWCNPISGHNTLYWYLQNLGQGPELLIRYENEEAVDDSQLPKDRFSAERLKGVDSTLKIQPAELGDSAVYLCASSMDTSGHEQFFGPGTRLTVL.

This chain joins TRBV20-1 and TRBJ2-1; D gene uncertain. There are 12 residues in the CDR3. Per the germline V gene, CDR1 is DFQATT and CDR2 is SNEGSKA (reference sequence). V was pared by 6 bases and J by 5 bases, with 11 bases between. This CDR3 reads CSASQIDNEQFF. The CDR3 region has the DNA TGCAGTGCCTCTCAGATAGACAATGAGCAGTTCTTC.

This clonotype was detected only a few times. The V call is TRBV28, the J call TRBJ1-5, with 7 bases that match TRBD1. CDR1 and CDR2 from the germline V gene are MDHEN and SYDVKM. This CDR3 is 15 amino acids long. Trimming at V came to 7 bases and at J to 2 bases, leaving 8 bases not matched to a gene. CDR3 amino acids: CASIPGDSRNQPQHF. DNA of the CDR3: TGTGCCAGCATCCCGGGGGACAGCCGCAATCAGCCCCAGCATTTT.

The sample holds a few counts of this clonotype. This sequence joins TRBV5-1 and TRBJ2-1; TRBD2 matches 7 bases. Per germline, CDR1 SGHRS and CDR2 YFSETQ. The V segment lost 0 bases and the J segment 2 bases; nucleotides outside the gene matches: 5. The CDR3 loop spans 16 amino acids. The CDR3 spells CASSLASGGTYNEQFF. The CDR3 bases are TGCGCCAGCAGCTTGGCCTCGGGGGGTACCTACAATGAGCAGTTCTTC.

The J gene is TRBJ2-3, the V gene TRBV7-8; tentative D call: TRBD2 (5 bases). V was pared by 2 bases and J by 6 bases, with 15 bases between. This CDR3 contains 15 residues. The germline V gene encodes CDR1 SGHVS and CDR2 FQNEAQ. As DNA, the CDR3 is TGTGCCAGCAGCTTATCCACGGGGATTGCGGATACGCAGTATTTT. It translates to CASSLSTGIADTQYF.

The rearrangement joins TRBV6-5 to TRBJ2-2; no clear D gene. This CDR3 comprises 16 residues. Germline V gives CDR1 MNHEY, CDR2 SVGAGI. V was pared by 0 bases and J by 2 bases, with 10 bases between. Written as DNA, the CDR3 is TGTGCCAGCAGTTACTCTCGGCAGGTTAACACCGGGGAGCTGTTTTTT. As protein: CASSYSRQVNTGELFF.

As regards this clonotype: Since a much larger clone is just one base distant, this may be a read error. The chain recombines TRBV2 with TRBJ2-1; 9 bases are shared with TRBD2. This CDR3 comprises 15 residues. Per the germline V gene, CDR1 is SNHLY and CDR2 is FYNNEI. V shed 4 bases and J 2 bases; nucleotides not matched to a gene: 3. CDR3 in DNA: TGTGCCAGCAGTGGAGCGGGGGGCCCCTACAATGAGCAGTTCTTC. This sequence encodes CASSGAGGPYNEQFF.

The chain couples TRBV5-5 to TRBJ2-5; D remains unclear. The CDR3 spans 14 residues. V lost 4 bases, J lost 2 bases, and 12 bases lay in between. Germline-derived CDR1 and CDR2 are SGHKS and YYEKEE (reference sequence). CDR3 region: CASSHTTVQETQYF. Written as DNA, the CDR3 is TGTGCCAGCAGCCACACAACCGTTCAAGAGACCCAGTACTTC.

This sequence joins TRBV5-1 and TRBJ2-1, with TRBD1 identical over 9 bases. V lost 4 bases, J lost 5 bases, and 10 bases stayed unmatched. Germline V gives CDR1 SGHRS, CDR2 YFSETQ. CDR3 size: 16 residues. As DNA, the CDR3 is TGCGCCAGCAGCAAGCCGGGACAGGGATTGGACAATGAGCAGTTCTTC. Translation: CASSKPGQGLDNEQFF.

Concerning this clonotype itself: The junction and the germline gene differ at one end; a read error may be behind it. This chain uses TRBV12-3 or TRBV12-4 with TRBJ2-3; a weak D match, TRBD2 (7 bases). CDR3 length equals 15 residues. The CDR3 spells CASSLRGASTDAQYF. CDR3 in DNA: TGTGCCAGCAGTCTCCGGGGGGCCAGCACAGATGCGCAGTATTTT.

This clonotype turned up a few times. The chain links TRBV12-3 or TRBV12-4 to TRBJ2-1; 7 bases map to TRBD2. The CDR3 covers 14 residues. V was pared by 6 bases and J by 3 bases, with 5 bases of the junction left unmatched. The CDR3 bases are TGTGCCAGCAGGCGGGGGACCTTCTACAATGAGCAGTTCTTC. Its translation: CASRRGTFYNEQFF.

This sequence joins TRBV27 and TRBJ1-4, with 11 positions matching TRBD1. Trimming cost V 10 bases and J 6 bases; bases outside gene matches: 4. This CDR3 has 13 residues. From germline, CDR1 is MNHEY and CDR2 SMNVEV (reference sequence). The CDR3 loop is CANRTGGDEKLFF. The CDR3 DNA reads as TGTGCCAACCGGACAGGGGGCGATGAAAAACTGTTTTTT.

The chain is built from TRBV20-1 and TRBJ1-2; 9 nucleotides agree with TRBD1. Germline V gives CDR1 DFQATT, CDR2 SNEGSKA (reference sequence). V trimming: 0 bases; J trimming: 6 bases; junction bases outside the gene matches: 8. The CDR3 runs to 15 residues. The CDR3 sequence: CSARDNVGQGDGYTF. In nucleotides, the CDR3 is TGCAGTGCTAGAGATAATGTGGGACAGGGAGATGGCTACACCTTC.

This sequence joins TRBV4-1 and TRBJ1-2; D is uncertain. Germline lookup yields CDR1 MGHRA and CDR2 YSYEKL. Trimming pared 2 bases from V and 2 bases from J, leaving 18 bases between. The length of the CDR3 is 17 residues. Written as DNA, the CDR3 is TGCGCCAGCAGCCAATCCTTGGGGAGGGCGCTGAACTATGGCTACACCTTC. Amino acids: CASSQSLGRALNYGYTF.

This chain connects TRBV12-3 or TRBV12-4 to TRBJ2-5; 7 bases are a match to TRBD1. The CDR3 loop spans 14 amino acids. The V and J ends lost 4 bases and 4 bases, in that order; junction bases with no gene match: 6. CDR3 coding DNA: TGTGCCAGCAGTTACGACAGGGCCGGAGAGACCCAGTACTTC. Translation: CASSYDRAGETQYF.

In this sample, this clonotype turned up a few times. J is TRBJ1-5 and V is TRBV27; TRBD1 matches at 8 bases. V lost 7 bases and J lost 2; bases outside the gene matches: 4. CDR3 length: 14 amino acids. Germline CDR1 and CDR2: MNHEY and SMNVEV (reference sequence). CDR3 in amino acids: CASTSTGGNQPQHF. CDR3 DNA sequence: TGTGCCAGCACCTCGACAGGGGGCAATCAGCCCCAGCATTTT.

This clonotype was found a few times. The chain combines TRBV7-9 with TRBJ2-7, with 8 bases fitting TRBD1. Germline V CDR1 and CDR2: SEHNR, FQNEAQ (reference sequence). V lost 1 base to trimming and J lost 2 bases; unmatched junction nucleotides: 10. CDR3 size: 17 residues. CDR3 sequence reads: CASSLGVGQETTYEQYF. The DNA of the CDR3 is TGTGCCAGCAGCTTAGGTGTGGGACAGGAGACCACCTACGAGCAGTACTTC.